This note documents a single T cell receptor beta chain sequence. TCRdb fed the reads into MiXCR, producing one record per CDR3 protein. The profile shows roughly 250,000 distinct CDR3 sequences, approximately 22% of them singletons. V shed 1 base and J shed 1 base, with 10 bases lying between them. Germline CDR1 SNHLY, CDR2 FYNNEI. CDR3 length: 15 amino acids. The sample belongs to a study of T cell repertoires in cytomegalovirus infection. The material sequenced was CD8+ T cells from PBMCs. The rearrangement uses TRBV2 and TRBJ2-5, with D perhaps TRBD1 (5 bases). This clonotype was obtained from a human donor in good health (CMV status not recorded). Some clones in this sample may be carry-over from other donors' samples. In DNA, the CDR3 is TGTGCCAGCAGTGAAGGGAGACAGATCCAAGAGACCCAGTACTTC. This translates into CASSEGRQIQETQYF.